The present T cell receptor (beta chain) was sequenced within a study of PD-1 blockade in mismatch repair-deficient tumors. Study in general: All were previously treated, progressing patients with about 12 mismatch repair-deficient cancer types. Regarding the study as a whole: After pembrolizumab, tumor-resident clones rose rapidly, then generally contracted before radiologic responses.

Regarding this clone: Its antigen is unknown.

With 7 bases removed from V and 3 bases from J, the gap between germline ends came to 22 bases. Looked up from germline, CDR1 is SNHLY and CDR2 is FYNNEI. This CDR3 has 16 amino acids. Repertoires were generated with immunoSEQ multiplex PCR, while TCRdb's copy carries only in-frame clones and drops some. In the table there are about 110,000 clones, 60% to 85% of which are singletons. Source: peripheral blood, taken 60 weeks after starting pembrolizumab. V gene TRBV2 combines with J gene TRBJ2-7; D is possibly TRBD2 (6 bases). The TCR sequence derives from an adult with mismatch repair-deficient cancer. The DNA of the CDR3 is TGTGCCAGCAATGGGGGTCCGGGGCGACTAGGCTACGAGCAGTACTTC. It encodes CASNGGPGRLGYEQYF.